The 14 T cell receptor beta chains below all came from one sample that was sequenced in a study of blood T cell repertoires in COVID-19. Sequencing used immunoSEQ multiplex PCR; TCRdb keeps in-frame clones, though not all of them. Seen here are 250,000 or so clones, about 87% observed once, and the top ten hold under 2.5%. Source material: PBMCs or T cells enriched from blood (not recorded which). The source is a woman between 40 and 50 years old with acute COVID-19.

The V call is TRBV7-2, the J call TRBJ2-2, with D possibly TRBD2 on 6 matching bases. V was clipped by 2 bases and J by 7 bases, with 17 bases between them. The CDR3 extends over 16 amino acids. The germline CDR1 and CDR2 sequences are SGHTA and FQGNSA. CDR3 in DNA: TGTGCCAGCAGCTTATCGGCGGGGCCCCGCGGCGGGGAGCTGTTTTTT. Residues: CASSLSAGPRGGELFF.

The rearrangement links TRBV19 to TRBJ2-1, with D maybe TRBD2 (5 bases). CDR1 and CDR2 (germline): LNHDA, SQIVND (reference sequence). V gave up 5 bases and J gave up 0 bases, with 11 bases separating them. The CDR3 loop spans 15 amino acids. In DNA, the CDR3 is TGTGCCAGTAGTCCCCCCGGGATCTCCTACAATGAGCAGTTCTTC. Translating it yields CASSPPGISYNEQFF.

The V and J genes are TRBV14 and TRBJ2-7; no clear D gene. The CDR3 loop spans 12 amino acids. The ends were cut back, 4 bases at V and 3 bases at J, with 7 bases in the middle. The germline gives CDR1 SGHDN, CDR2 FVKESK. The CDR3 sequence is CASSPHHYEQYF. The CDR3 region has the DNA TGTGCCAGCAGCCCCCATCACTACGAGCAGTACTTC.

The chain joins TRBV9 to TRBJ2-3, with D uncertain. The length of the CDR3 is 13 residues. V was cut by 4 bases and J by 4 bases, with 10 bases left in between. The germline gives CDR1 SGDLS, CDR2 YYNGEE. The DNA of the CDR3 is TGTGCCAGCAGCCTAACGTCGCCAGATACGCAGTATTTT. It codes for CASSLTSPDTQYF.

This clone has only a few counts. The gene calls are TRBV7-9 and TRBJ2-2; TRBD1 might be the D (5 bases). Trimming shortened V by 7 bases and J by 4 bases, and 13 bases separated the two germline ends. This CDR3 region has 14 residues. Germline V gene sequence: CDR1 SEHNR, CDR2 FQNEAQ (reference sequence). The CDR3 region is CASTLVGATGELFF. CDR3 coding DNA: TGTGCCAGCACTTTAGTAGGGGCCACCGGGGAGCTGTTTTTT.

The chain links TRBV4-2 to TRBJ2-5; TRBD2 agrees at 10 bases. Germline CDR1 and CDR2: LGHNA and YNFKEQ. The CDR3 spans 18 residues. V trimming: 1 base; J trimming: 4 bases; junction bases outside the gene matches: 12. The CDR3 region has the DNA TGTGCCAGCAGCCAAGCGCGCCTAGCGGGGGATCCAGGAGAGACCCAGTACTTC. Its protein is CASSQARLAGDPGETQYF.

The chain uses TRBV6-2 or TRBV6-3 and TRBJ2-4; 9 bases agree with TRBD1. J lost 3 bases, V lost 4 bases, and 10 bases had no gene match. This CDR3 has 17 residues. Germline CDR1 MNHEY, CDR2 SVGEGT. The CDR3 nucleotides read TGTGCCAGCAGTTCAGGACAGGGGACGAGGGTCAAAAACATTCAGTACTTC. This encodes CASSSGQGTRVKNIQYF.

V gene TRBV5-8 combines with J gene TRBJ2-7, with no clear D. The germline gives CDR1 SGHTS, CDR2 YDEGEE. The CDR3 totals 16 residues. Trimming removed 2 bases at V and 3 bases at J, with 18 bases between. The CDR3 DNA reads TGTGCCAGCAGCTTAAGATTCGCGAGGCTGCGCTACGAGCAGTACTTC. The encoded protein is CASSLRFARLRYEQYF.

This chain connects TRBV7-9 to TRBJ1-6; D is unresolved. Trimming shortened V by 5 bases and J by 3 bases, and 8 bases separated the two germline ends. CDR1 and CDR2 from the germline V gene are SEHNR and FQNEAQ (reference sequence). This CDR3 region has 14 residues. CDR3 nucleotides: TGTGCCAGCAGCGACGGGGTCTATAATTCACCCCTCCACTTT. Encoded protein: CASSDGVYNSPLHF.

The rearrangement joins TRBV6-7 to TRBJ2-1, with D possibly TRBD2 on 6 matching bases. TRBV6-7 is filed as an ORF, its function uncertain. The CDR3 totals 12 residues. Trimming stripped 5 bases from V and 5 bases from J, with 7 bases between. Here the CDR3 DNA reads TGTGCCAGCAGTACGGGAGACAATGAGCAGTTCTTC. Amino acids: CASSTGDNEQFF.

V and J are TRBV5-6 and TRBJ2-7; 8 nucleotides match TRBD2. The germline V gene encodes CDR1 SGHDT and CDR2 YYEEEE. CDR3 length equals 15 residues. V shed 3 bases and J 0 bases; nucleotides not matched to a gene: 5. The CDR3 DNA follows: TGTGCCAGCAGCTCCTTAGCGGGGACCTCCTACGAGCAGTACTTC. The encoded protein is CASSSLAGTSYEQYF.

The gene calls are TRBV23-1 and TRBJ2-6, with TRBD2 matching 14 bases. TRBV23-1 counts as an open reading frame of uncertain function. V dropped 6 bases and J dropped 3; count of bases not matched to a gene: 4. The CDR3 is made up of 17 amino acids. The DNA for the CDR3 is TGCGCCAGCAGAGGGACTAGCGGGAGTGGTGGGGCCAACGTCCTGACTTTC. Translating it yields CASRGTSGSGGANVLTF.

The chain links TRBV11-2 to TRBJ1-6, with D perhaps matching TRBD1 (5 bases). The CDR3 sequence is 14 residues long. The V and J ends lost 3 bases and 10 bases respectively, with 13 bases between them. Per germline, CDR1 SGHAT and CDR2 FQNNGV. Here the CDR3 reads CASSFQGGESPLHF. CDR3 in DNA: TGTGCCAGCAGCTTCCAGGGCGGGGAATCACCCCTCCACTTT.

The chain recombines TRBV5-1 with TRBJ2-2, with 10 bases fitting TRBD2. The CDR3 loop spans 16 amino acids. The germline gives CDR1 SGHRS, CDR2 YFSETQ. Trimming at V came to 0 bases and at J to 5 bases, leaving 4 bases not matched to a gene. CDR3 DNA sequence: TGCGCCAGCAGCTTGGGTAGCGGGGGGCCGACCGGGGAGCTGTTTTTT. It is translated as CASSLGSGGPTGELFF.